A selection of T cell receptor beta chains follows, all from one sample in a study of blood T cell repertoires in COVID-19. Sequencing used immunoSEQ multiplex PCR; TCRdb keeps in-frame clones, though not all of them. The table lists about 170,000 clones, around 82% of them singletons. Source material: peripheral blood. The origin of the receptors is a human donor with acute or convalescent COVID-19. The donor label of this sample is uncertain. CDR3s include the opening cysteine and the closing phenylalanine or tryptophan.

J gene,V gene,CDR3 protein
TRBJ1-5,TRBV5-1,CASSLGGAGNQPQHF
TRBJ2-7,TRBV28,CASSSWDSQGNEQYF
TRBJ1-6,TRBV12-5,CASGLEDSLPRDSPLHF
TRBJ1-2,TRBV28,CASRIPQGNYGYTF
TRBJ2-1,TRBV3-1/TRBV3-2,CASSRPTSGGADEQFF
TRBJ1-2,TRBV3-1/TRBV3-2,CASRRQGGSGYTF
TRBJ2-3,TRBV19,CASWGGRSTDTQYF
TRBJ1-5,TRBV2,CASREDSNQPQHF
TRBJ2-1,TRBV4-2,CASSPEGAGDPYNEQFF
TRBJ2-5,TRBV9,CASSVWGGPQETQYF
TRBJ1-1,TRBV27,CASSIRRTGGNTEAFF
TRBJ2-1,TRBV5-1,CASSLEVGRNYNEQFF
TRBJ2-3,TRBV29-1,CSVEDRHRGTDTQYF
TRBJ2-3,TRBV28,CASSLISGGGSDTQYF
TRBJ2-5,TRBV6-5,CASSYGTAYQETQYF
TRBJ2-7,TRBV6-4,CASTRQGLEQYF
TRBJ1-2,TRBV7-9,CASSPGTGFYGYTF
TRBJ1-6,TRBV9,CASGGGDGNSPLHF
TRBJ1-3,TRBV18,CASSPLGQGTSGNTIYF
TRBJ2-3,TRBV11-1,CASSPGRGGRIDTQYF
TRBJ2-2,TRBV6-5,CASSPGTATGELFF
TRBJ2-6,TRBV11-2,CASSFTGGISGANVLTF
TRBJ1-2,TRBV24-1,CATSDSADDYGYTF
TRBJ2-3,TRBV5-4,CASSPSGSGDTQYF
TRBJ2-6,TRBV10-3,CAIASQGAIGANVLTF
TRBJ1-2,TRBV6-5,CASSTANYGYTF
TRBJ2-7,TRBV6-5,CASRYGTGSLEQYF
TRBJ1-1,TRBV7-9,CASSLVGGGNTEAFF
TRBJ2-3,TRBV7-3,CASSRDRGDTQYF
TRBJ2-5,TRBV6-5,CASSLRDRGRGTQYF
TRBJ2-3,TRBV6-5,CASSYSADFRTDTQYF
TRBJ1-3,TRBV30,CAWNRVSGNTIYF
TRBJ1-4,TRBV6-5,CASIPSGQHPFF
TRBJ2-3,TRBV30,CAWSVRGSTDTQYF
TRBJ1-5,TRBV6-5,CASRGQGTEQPQHF
TRBJ1-2,TRBV21-1,CASRRFRARNYGYTF
TRBJ2-7,TRBV19,CASSIRVSYEQYF
TRBJ1-5,TRBV6-6,CASSPSGHILLFQPQHF
TRBJ2-2,TRBV7-9,CASSLLGLNTGELFF
TRBJ2-3,TRBV11-3,CASSFRTGGTDTQYF
TRBJ1-6,TRBV9,CASYRDRGLSVDSPLHF
TRBJ1-5,TRBV19,CASQNRDQPQHF
TRBJ2-2,TRBV6-5,CASIQGSGTGELFF
TRBJ1-4,TRBV28,CASSLVGQGDEKLFF
TRBJ2-3,TRBV11-3,CASSPGARSVLRDTQYF
TRBJ2-5,TRBV3-1/TRBV3-2,CASSQVGGEETQYF
TRBJ2-2,TRBV28,CASSYTRLVTGELFF
TRBJ2-7,TRBV5-1,CASSSGTSGAYEQYF
TRBJ1-1,TRBV5-6,CASSLPRRDSTANTEAFF
TRBJ1-5,TRBV7-9,CASSLRGQPQHF
TRBJ2-2,TRBV6-6,CASSGKTDPGGELFF
TRBJ2-7,TRBV12-3/TRBV12-4,CASSLALDEQYF
TRBJ1-2,TRBV7-2,CASSLGDSSGDGYTF
TRBJ2-1,TRBV20-1,CSASNYGGVYNEQFF
TRBJ2-3,TRBV2,CASTRLAEDTDTQYF
TRBJ2-7,TRBV20-1,CSASAGYEQYF
TRBJ2-7,TRBV27,CASSLGEGLGSYEQYF
TRBJ2-7,TRBV13,CASSLGGPFSEQYF
TRBJ1-1,TRBV7-8,CASSRRDRTLEAFF